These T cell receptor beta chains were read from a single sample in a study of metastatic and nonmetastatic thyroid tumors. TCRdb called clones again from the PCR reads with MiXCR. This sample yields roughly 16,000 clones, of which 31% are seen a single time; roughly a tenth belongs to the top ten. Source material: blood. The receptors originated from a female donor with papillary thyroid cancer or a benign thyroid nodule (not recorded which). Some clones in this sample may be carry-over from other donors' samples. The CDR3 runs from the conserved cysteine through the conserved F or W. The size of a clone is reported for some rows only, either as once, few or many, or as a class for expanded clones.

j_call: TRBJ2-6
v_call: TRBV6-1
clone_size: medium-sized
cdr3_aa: CASNSDGSGANVLTF

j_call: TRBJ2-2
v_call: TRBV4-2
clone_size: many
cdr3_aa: CASSRTNTGELFF

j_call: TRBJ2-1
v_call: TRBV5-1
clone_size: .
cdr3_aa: CASSRDLNNEQFF

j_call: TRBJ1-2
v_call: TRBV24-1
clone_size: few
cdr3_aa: CATSARGRGYTF

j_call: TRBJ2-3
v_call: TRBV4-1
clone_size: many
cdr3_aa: CASSQERMDTQYF

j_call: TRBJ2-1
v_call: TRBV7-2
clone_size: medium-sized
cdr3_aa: CASSLQWGPSNEQFF

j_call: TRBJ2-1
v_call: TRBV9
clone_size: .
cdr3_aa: CASSSVVVGRYEQFF

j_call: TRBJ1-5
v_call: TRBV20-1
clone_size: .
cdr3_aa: CSAKLQGLGNQPQHF

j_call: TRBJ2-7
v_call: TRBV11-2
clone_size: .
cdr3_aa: CASSLSGVGSYEQYF

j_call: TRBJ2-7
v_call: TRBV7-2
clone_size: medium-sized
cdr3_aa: CASSLERGPTYEQYF

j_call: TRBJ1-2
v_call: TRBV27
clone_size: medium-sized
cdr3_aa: CASRHRNGYTF

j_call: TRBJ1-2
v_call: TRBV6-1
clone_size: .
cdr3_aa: CASKRGTQNYGYTF

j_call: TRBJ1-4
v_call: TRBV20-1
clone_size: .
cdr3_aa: CSACNLGGFNEKLFF

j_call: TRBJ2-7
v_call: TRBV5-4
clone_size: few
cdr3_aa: CASSLEIGQDYDQYF

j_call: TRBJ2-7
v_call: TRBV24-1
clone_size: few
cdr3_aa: CATQRGRGYEQYF

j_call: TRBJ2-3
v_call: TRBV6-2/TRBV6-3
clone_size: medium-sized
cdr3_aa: CASSYSIWDRGRPDTQYF

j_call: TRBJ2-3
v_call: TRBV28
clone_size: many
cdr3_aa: CASSPGTGRTDTQYF

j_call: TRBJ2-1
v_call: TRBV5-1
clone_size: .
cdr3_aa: CASSASGGHGEQFF

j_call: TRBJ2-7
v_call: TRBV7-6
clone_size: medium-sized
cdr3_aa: CASSLVEADRRQYF

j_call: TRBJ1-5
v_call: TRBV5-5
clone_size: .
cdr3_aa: CAISLTTGYHQPQHF

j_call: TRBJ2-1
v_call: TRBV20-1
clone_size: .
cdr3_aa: CSAGQGQSSYNEHFF

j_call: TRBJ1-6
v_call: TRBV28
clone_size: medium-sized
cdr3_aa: CASSFPGTNLHF

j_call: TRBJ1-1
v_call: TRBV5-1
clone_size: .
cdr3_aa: CASQPLGVGNTEAFF

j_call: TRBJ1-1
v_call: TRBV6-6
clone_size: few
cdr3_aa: CASSYHQKTEAFF

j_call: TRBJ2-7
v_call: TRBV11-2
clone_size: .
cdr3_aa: CASSLVHGGGGEQYF

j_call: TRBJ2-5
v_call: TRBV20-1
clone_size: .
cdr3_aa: CSAKKETQYF

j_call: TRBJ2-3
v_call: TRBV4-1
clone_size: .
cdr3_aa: CASSRGGLAGGGADTQYF

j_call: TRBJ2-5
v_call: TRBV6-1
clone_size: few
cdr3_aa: CASSMRGQETQYF

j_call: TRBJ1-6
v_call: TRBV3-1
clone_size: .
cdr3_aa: CASSQGQSISYNSPLHF

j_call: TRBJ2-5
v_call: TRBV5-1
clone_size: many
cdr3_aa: CASSLGIRGLRETQYF

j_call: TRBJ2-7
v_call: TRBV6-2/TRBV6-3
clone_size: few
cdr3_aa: CASIIEDGGSYDQYF

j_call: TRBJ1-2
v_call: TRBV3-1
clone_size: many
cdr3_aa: CASSHYLLWIDRGGYTF

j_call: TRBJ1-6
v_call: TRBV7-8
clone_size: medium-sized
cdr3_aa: CASSLLGADNSPLHF

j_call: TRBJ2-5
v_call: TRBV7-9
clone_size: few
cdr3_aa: CASSLSVRGGNQETQYF

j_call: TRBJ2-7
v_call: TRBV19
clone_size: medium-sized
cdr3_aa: CASSGQGASNEQYF

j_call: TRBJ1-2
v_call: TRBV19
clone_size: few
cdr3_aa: CASSTDRARNGGYTF

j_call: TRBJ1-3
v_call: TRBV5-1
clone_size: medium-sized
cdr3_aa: CASSLETGALNTIYF

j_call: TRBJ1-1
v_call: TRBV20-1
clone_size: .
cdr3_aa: CSARDPLMQGWTEAFF

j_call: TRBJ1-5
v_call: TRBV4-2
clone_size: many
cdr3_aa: CASSQAAGFGQPQHF